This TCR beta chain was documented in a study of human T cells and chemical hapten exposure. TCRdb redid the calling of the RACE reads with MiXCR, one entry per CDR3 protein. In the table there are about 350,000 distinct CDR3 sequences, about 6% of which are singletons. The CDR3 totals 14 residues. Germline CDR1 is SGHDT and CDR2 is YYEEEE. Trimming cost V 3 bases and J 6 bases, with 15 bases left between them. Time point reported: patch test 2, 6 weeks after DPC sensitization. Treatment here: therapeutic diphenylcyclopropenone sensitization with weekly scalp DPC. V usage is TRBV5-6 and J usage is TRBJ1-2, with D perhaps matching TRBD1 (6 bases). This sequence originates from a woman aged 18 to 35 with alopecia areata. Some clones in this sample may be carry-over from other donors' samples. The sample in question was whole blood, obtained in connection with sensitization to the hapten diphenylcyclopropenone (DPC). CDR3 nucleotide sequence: TGTGCCAGCAGCTGGTTGGCAGGGGATGATGGCTACACCTTC. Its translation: CASSWLAGDDGYTF.